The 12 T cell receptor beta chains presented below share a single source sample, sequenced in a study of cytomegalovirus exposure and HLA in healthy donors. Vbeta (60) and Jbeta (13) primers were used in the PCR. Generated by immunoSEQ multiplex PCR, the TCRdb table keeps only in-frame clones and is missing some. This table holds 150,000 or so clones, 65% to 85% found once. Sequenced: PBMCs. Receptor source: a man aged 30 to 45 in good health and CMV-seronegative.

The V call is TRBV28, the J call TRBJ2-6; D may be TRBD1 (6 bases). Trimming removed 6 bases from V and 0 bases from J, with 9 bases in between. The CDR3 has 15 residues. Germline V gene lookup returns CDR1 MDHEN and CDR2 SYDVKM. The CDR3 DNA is TGTGCCAGCAGCCCGGACAGCTCTGGGGCCAACGTCCTGACTTTC. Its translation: CASSPDSSGANVLTF.

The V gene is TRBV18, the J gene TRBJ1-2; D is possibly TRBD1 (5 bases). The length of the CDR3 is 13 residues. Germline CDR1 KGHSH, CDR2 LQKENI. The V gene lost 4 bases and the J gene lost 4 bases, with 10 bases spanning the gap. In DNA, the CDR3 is TGTGCCAGCTCACAAACAGGTGTCTATGGCTACACCTTC. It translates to CASSQTGVYGYTF.

The CDR3 sequence: CASSVLLFGDEQFF. The CDR3 DNA reads as TGTGCCAGCAGCGTCCTTTTATTCGGGGATGAGCAGTTCTTC. V and J are TRBV9 and TRBJ2-1; the D gene is possibly TRBD2 (5 bases). The germline V gene encodes CDR1 SGDLS and CDR2 YYNGEE. The CDR3 spans 14 residues. V lost 2 bases, J lost 8 bases, and 14 bases lay in between. Drawing the rest from reference TRBV9 and TRBJ2-1, the complete variable domain is DSGVTQTPKHLITATGQRVTLRCSPRSGDLSVYWYQQSLDQGLQFLIQYYNGEERAKGNILERFSAQQFPDLHSELNLSSLELGDSALYFCASSVLLFGDEQFFGPGTRLTVL.

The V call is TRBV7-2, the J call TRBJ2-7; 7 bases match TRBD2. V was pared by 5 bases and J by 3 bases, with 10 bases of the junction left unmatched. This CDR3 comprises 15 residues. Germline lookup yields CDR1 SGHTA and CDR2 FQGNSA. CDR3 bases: TGTGCCAGCAGCGATACAGCGGGACGGAGCTACGAGCAGTACTTC. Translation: CASSDTAGRSYEQYF.

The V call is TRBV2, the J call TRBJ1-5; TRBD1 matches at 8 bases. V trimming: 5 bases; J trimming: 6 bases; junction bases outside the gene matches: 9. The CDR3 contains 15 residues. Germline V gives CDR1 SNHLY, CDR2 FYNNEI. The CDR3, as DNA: TGTGCCAGCAGTTTACAGGGGGGCGGGGGTCAGCCCCAGCATTTT. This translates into CASSLQGGGGQPQHF.

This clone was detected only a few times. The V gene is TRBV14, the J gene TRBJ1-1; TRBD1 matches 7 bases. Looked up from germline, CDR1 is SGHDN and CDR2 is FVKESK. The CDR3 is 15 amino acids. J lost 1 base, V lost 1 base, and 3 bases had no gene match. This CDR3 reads CASSQGTGANTEAFF. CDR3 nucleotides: TGTGCCAGCAGCCAAGGTACAGGGGCGAACACTGAAGCTTTCTTT.

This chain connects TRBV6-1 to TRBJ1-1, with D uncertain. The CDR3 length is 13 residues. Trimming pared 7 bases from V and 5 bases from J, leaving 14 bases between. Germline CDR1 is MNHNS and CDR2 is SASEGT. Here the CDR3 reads CASNEDYETEAFF. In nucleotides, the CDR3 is TGTGCCAGCAATGAGGACTACGAGACTGAAGCTTTCTTT.

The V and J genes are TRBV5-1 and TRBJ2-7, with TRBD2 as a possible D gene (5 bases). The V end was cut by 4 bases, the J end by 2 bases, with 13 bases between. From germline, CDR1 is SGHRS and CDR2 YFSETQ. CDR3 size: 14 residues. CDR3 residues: CASSPEVVAYEQYF. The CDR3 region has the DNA TGCGCCAGCAGCCCGGAGGTAGTAGCCTACGAGCAGTACTTC.

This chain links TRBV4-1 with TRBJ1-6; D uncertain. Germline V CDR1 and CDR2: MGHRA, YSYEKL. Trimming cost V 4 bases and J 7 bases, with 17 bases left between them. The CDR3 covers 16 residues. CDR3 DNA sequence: TGCGCCAGCAGCCCGGCCAACCAGCTGAGGAATTCACCCCTCCACTTT. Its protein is CASSPANQLRNSPLHF.

CDR3 in DNA: TGTGCCAGCAGTTCCAGTGACAGGGGGGTCACAGATACGCAGTATTTT. This encodes CASSSSDRGVTDTQYF. The chain couples TRBV7-9 to TRBJ2-3; 9 bases line up with TRBD1. V shed 6 bases and J 2 bases; nucleotides not matched to a gene: 9. This CDR3 has 16 residues. Germline lookup yields CDR1 SEHNR and CDR2 FQNEAQ (reference sequence).

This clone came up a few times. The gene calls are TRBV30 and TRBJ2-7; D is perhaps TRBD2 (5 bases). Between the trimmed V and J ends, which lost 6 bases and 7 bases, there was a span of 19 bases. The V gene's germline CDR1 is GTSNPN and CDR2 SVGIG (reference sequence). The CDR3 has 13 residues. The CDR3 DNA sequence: TGTGCCTGCTCCCCGGGCCTTGGAGGAGAGCAGTACTTC. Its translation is CACSPGLGGEQYF. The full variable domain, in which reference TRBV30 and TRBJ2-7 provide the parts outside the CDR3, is SQTIHQWPATLVQPVGSPLSLECTVEGTSNPNLYWYRQAAGRGLQLLFYSVGIGQISSEVPQNLSASRPQDRQFILSSKKLLLSDSGFYLCACSPGLGGEQYFGPGTRLTVT.

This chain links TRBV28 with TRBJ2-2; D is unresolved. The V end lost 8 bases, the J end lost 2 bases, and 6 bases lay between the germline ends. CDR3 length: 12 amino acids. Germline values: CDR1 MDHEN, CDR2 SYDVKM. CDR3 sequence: CASGPNTGELFF. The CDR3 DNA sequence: TGTGCCAGCGGGCCCAACACCGGGGAGCTGTTTTTT.